Listed here is a single T cell receptor (beta chain). Repertoires were generated with immunoSEQ multiplex PCR, while TCRdb's copy carries only in-frame clones and drops some. Altogether tens of thousands of clones are present, 70% to 90% being singletons, with the ten largest covering roughly 18%. This entry comes from a study of blood T cell repertoires in COVID-19. About the study: Samples taken during acute and convalescent COVID-19 were collected in the United States, Italy and Spain.

V lost 0 bases to trimming and J lost 2 bases, with 7 bases between them. Germline V CDR1 and CDR2: MNHEY, SVGEGT. There are 14 residues in the CDR3. Sequenced material: peripheral blood. The V call is TRBV6-2 or TRBV6-3, the J call TRBJ2-5; the D is unclear. This TCR was sampled from a woman aged 55-69 years with COVID-19, enrolled during active disease. The DNA for the CDR3 is TGTGCCAGCAGTTACTCGAGCAGGCAAGAGACCCAGTACTTC. Its translation is CASSYSSRQETQYF.